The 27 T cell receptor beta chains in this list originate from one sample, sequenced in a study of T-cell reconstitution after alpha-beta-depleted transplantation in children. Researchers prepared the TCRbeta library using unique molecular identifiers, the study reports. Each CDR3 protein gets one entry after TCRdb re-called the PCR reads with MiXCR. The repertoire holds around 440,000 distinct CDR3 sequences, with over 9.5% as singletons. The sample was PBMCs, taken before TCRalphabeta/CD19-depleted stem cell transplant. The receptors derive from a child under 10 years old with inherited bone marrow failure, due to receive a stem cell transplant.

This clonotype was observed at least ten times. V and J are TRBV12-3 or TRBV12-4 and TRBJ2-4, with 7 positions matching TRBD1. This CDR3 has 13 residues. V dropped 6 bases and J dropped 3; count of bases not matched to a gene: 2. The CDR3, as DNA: TGTGCCAGCAGCCGACAGGGCAAAAACATTCAGTACTTC. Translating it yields CASSRQGKNIQYF.

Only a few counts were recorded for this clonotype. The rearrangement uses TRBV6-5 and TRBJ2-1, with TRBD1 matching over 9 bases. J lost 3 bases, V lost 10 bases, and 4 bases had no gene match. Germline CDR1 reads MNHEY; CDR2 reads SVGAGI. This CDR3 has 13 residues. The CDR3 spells CATNRGLYNEQFF. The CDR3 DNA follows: TGTGCCACAAACAGGGGGCTCTACAATGAGCAGTTCTTC.

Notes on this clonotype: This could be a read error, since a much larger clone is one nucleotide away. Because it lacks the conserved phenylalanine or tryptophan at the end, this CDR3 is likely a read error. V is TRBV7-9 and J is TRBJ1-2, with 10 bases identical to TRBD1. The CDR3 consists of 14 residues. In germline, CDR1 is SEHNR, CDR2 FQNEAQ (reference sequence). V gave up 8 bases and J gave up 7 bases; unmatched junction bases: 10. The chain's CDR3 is CASGAGTGVLGYTY. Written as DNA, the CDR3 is TGTGCCAGCGGCGCCGGGACAGGGGTTCTTGGCTACACCTAC.

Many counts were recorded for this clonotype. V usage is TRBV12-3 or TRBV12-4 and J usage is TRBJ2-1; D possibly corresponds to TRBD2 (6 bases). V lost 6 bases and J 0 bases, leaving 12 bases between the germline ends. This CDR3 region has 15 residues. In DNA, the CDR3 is TGTGCCAGCAGCCACCCGACTAGCTCCTACAATGAGCAGTTCTTC. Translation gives CASSHPTSSYNEQFF.

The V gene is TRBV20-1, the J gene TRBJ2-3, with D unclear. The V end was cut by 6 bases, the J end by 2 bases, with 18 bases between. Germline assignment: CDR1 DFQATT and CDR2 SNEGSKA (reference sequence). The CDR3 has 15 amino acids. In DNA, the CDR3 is TGCAGTGCCTCTGGACCTCTCCTTTCCACAGATACGCAGTATTTT. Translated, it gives CSASGPLLSTDTQYF.

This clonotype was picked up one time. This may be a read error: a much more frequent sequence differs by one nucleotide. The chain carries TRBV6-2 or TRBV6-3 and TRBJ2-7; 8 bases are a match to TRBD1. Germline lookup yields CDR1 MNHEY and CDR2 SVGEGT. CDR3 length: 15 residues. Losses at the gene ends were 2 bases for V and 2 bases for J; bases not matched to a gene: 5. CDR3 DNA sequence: TGTGCCAGCAGTTACGCCCGGACAGGGCCCTACGAGCAGTACTTC. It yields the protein CASSYARTGPYEQYF.

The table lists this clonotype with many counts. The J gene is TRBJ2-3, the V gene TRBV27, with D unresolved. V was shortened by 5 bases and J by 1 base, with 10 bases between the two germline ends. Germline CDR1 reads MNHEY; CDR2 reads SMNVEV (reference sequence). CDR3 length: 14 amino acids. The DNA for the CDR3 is TGTGCCAGCAGTCTCTCGTACCGCACAGATACGCAGTATTTT. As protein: CASSLSYRTDTQYF.

As DNA, the CDR3 is TGTGCCAGCTCCGGACTAGCGGGAGAAGGGCGGTTATCCAACGAGCAGTACTTC. Protein product: CASSGLAGEGRLSNEQYF. J is TRBJ2-7 and V is TRBV18, with TRBD2 matching over 13 bases. The CDR3 totals 18 residues. In germline, CDR1 is KGHSH, CDR2 LQKENI. J gave up 5 bases and V 6 bases, and 16 bases lay outside the gene matches.

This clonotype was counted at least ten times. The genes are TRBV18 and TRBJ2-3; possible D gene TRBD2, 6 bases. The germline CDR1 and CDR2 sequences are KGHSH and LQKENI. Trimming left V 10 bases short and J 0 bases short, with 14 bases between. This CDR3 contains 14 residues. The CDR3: CATRRDLSTDTQYF. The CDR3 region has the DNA TGTGCCACCCGCCGGGACTTAAGCACAGATACGCAGTATTTT.

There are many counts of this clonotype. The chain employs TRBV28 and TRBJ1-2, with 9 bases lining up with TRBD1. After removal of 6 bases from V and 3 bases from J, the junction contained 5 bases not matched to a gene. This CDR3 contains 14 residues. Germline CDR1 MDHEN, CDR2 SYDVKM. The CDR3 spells CASSRTGVDYGYTF. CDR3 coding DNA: TGTGCCAGCAGCAGGACAGGGGTTGACTATGGCTACACCTTC.

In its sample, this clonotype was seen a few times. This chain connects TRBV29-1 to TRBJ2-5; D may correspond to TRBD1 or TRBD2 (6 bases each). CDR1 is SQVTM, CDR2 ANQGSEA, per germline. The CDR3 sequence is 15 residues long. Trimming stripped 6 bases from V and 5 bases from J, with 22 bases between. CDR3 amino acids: CSVPESGEAEETQYF. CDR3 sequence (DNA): TGCAGCGTACCCGAATCAGGGGAGGCGGAGGAGACCCAGTACTTC.

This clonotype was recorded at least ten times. The CDR3 coding sequence is TGTGCCAGCAGCTTCGGTCCAGATACGCAGTATTTT. It codes for CASSFGPDTQYF. The chain combines TRBV7-2 with TRBJ2-3; D is ambiguous. From germline, CDR1 is SGHTA and CDR2 FQGNSA. Between the trimmed V and J ends, which lost 3 bases and 4 bases, there was a span of 5 bases. The CDR3 consists of 12 residues. Together with reference TRBV7-2 and TRBJ2-3, the CDR3 gives the full variable domain: GAGVSQSPSNKVTEKGKDVELRCDPISGHTALYWYRQSLGQGLEFLIYFQGNSAPDKSGLPSDRFSAERTGGSVSTLTIQRTQQEDSAVYLCASSFGPDTQYFGPGTRLTVL.

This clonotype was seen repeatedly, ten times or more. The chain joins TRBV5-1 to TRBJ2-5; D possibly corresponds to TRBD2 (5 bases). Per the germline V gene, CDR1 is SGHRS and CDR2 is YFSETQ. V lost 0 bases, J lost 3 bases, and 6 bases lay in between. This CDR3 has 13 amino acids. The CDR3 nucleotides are TGCGCCAGCAGCTTGGAGGGAGAAGAGACCCAGTACTTC. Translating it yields CASSLEGEETQYF.

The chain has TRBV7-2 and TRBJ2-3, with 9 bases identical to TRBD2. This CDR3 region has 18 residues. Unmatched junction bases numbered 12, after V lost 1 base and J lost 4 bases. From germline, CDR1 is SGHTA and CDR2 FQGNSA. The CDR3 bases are TGTGCCAGCAGCTTAGGGCCTTTGCGGGAGGGCCAGGCAGATACGCAGTATTTT. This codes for CASSLGPLREGQADTQYF.

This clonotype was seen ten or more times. The chain's CDR3 is CASSLGLAADEQFF. As DNA, the CDR3 is TGCGCCAGCAGCTTGGGACTAGCGGCGGATGAGCAGTTCTTC. The gene calls are TRBV5-1 and TRBJ2-1; 9 bases are shared with TRBD2. Germline CDR1 reads SGHRS; CDR2 reads YFSETQ. The CDR3 consists of 14 residues. Trimming took 0 bases from V and 8 from J; bases not matched to a gene: 3. The full variable domain, its missing parts supplied by reference TRBV5-1 and TRBJ2-1, is KAGVTQTPRYLIKTRGQQVTLSCSPISGHRSVSWYQQTPGQGLQFLFEYFSETQRNKGNFPGRFSGRQFSNSRSEMNVSTLELGDSALYLCASSLGLAADEQFFGPGTRLTVL.

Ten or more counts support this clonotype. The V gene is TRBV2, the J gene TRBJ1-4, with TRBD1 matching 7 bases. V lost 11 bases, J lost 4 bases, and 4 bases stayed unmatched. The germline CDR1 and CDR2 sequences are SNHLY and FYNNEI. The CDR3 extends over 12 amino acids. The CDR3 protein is CACGTVNEKLFF. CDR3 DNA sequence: TGTGCCTGCGGGACAGTTAATGAAAAACTGTTTTTT.

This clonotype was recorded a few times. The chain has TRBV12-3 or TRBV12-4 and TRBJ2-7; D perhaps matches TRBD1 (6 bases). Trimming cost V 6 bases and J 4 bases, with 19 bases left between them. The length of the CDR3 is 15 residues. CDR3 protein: CASSRRGQAGYEQYF. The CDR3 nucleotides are TGTGCCAGCAGCCGCCGGGGACAAGCCGGTTACGAGCAGTACTTC.

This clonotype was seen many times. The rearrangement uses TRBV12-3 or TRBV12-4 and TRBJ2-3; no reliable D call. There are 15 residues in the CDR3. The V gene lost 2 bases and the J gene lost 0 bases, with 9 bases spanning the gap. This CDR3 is CASSLYDPSTDTQYF. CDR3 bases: TGTGCCAGCAGTTTATATGACCCTAGCACAGATACGCAGTATTTT.

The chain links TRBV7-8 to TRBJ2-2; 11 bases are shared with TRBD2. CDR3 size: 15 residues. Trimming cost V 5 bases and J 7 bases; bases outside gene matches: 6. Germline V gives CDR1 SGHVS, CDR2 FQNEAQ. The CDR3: CASSGTSGSGGELFF. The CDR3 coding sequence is TGTGCCAGCAGCGGTACTAGCGGGAGTGGCGGGGAGCTGTTTTTT. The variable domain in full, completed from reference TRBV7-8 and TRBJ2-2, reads GAGVSQSPRYKVAKRGQDVALRCDPISGHVSLFWYQQALGQGPEFLTYFQNEAQLDKSGLPSDRFFAERPEGSVSTLKIQRTQQEDSAVYLCASSGTSGSGGELFFGEGSRLTVL.

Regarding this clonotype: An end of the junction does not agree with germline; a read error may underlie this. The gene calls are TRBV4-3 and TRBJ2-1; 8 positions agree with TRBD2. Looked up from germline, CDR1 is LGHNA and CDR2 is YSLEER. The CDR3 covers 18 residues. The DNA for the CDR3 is TGCGCCGGCAGCCAAGGGGTGGCTGTAGCGGGAATCTACAATGAGCAGTTCTTC. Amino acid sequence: CAGSQGVAVAGIYNEQFF.

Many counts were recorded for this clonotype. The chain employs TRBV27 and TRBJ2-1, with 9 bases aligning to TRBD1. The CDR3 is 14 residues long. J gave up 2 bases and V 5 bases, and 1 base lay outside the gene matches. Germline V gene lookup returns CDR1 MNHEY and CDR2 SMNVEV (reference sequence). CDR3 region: CASSRTGAYNEQFF. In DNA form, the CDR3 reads TGTGCCAGCAGTCGGACAGGGGCCTACAATGAGCAGTTCTTC.

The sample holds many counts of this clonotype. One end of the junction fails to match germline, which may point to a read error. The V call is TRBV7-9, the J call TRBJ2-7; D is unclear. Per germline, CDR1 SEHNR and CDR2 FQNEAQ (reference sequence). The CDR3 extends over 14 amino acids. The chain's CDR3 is CASRGPNNAYDQYF. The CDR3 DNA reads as TGTGCCAGCCGTGGGCCGAATAACGCCTACGATCAGTACTTC.

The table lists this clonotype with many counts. The CDR3 nucleotides read TGTGCCAGCAGTTTAGGACAGCTCTACAATGAGCAGTTCTTC. This translates into CASSLGQLYNEQFF. This chain joins TRBV27 and TRBJ2-1; TRBD1 might be the D (6 bases). The CDR3 extends over 14 amino acids. V lost 2 bases and J lost 3, with 8 bases in between. From germline, CDR1 is MNHEY and CDR2 SMNVEV (reference sequence).

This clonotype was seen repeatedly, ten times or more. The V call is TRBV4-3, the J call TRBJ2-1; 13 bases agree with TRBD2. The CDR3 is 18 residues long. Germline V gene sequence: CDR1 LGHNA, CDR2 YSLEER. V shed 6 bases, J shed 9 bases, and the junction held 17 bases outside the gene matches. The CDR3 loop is CASSLVPLTSGRIGEQFF. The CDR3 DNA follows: TGCGCCAGCAGTCTAGTCCCCTTGACTAGCGGGAGGATCGGTGAGCAGTTCTTC.

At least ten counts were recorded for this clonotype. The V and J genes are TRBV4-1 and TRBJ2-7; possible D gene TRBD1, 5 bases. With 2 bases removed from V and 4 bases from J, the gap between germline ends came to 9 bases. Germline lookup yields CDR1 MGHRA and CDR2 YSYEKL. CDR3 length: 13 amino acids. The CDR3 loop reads CASSQRQKYEQYF. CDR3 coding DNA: TGCGCCAGCAGCCAAAGACAGAAATACGAGCAGTACTTC.

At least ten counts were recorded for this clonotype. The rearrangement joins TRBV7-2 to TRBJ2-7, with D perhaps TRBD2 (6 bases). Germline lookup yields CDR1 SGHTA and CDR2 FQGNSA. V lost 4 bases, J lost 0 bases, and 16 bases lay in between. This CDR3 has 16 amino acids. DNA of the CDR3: TGTGCCAGCAGCTCCAACCTCGGGAGTGGCTCCTACGAGCAGTACTTC. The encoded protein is CASSSNLGSGSYEQYF.

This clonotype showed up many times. CDR3 nucleotides: TGCAGCGCCCAAGAGGGGGCAGACGGCTACACCTTC. Translation gives CSAQEGADGYTF. V gene TRBV29-1 combines with J gene TRBJ1-2; 7 nucleotides align to TRBD1. Unmatched junction bases numbered 10, after V lost 7 bases and J lost 8 bases. Per the germline V gene, CDR1 is SQVTM and CDR2 is ANQGSEA. This CDR3 is 12 amino acids long.